The next 27 T cell receptor beta chains were all read from a single sample in a study of blood T cell repertoires in COVID-19. Sequencing was performed with immunoSEQ multiplex PCR; in TCRdb, only in-frame clones are kept and a portion is missing. The profile shows fewer than 110,000 clones, approximately 80% of them singletons. The sequencing sample was made of peripheral blood. Source of these receptors: a human donor in a cohort sampled during active or convalescent COVID-19.

The V and J genes are TRBV4-2 and TRBJ2-7, with D possibly TRBD1 on 5 matching bases. From germline, CDR1 is LGHNA and CDR2 YNFKEQ. The CDR3 is 11 residues long. The V and J ends lost 6 bases and 3 bases respectively, with 6 bases between them. CDR3 DNA: TGTGCCAGCAGGCAGGGCTACGAGCAGTACTTC. Its protein is CASRQGYEQYF.

The chain employs TRBV12-3 or TRBV12-4 and TRBJ1-5; no firm D call. Trimming removed 3 bases from V and 2 bases from J, with 2 bases in between. This CDR3 spans 12 amino acids. As DNA, the CDR3 is TGTGCCAGCAGTTTCGGCAATCAGCCCCAGCATTTT. Encoded protein: CASSFGNQPQHF.

The chain links TRBV21-1 to TRBJ1-2; the DNA was not used to check the table's D call, TRBD1. TRBV21-1 is described as a pseudogene. The CDR3 consists of 14 residues. The CDR3, as DNA: TGTGCCAGCAGCAAAGGGGCCATTAACTATGGCTACACCTTC. Protein sequence: CASSKGAINYGYTF.

This clone was detected a few times. The chain employs TRBV5-4 and TRBJ1-3; 9 nucleotides line up with TRBD1. This CDR3 spans 16 amino acids. In germline, CDR1 is SGHNT, CDR2 YYREEE (reference sequence). The trim removed 3 bases at V and 2 bases at J, leaving 6 bases unmatched. The CDR3 sequence is CASSYSGTGTGNTIYF. CDR3 in DNA: TGTGCCAGCAGCTATTCCGGGACAGGGACTGGAAACACCATATATTTT.

The CDR3 is CSVESGYTF. The CDR3 coding sequence is TGCAGCGTTGAAAGCGGCTACACCTTC. The chain links TRBV29-1 to TRBJ1-2; D unclear. The CDR3 is 9 amino acids. V was clipped by 2 bases and J by 8 bases, with 3 bases between them. Germline V gene data show CDR1 as SQVTM and CDR2 as ANQGSEA. The full variable domain, in which reference TRBV29-1 and TRBJ1-2 provide the parts outside the CDR3, is SAVISQKPSRDICQRGTSLTIQCQVDSQVTMMFWYRQQPGQSLTLIATANQGSEATYESGFVIDKFPISRPNLTFSTLTVSNMSPEDSSIYLCSVESGYTFGSGTRLTVV.

This chain joins TRBV2 and TRBJ2-3; 7 bases align to TRBD2. V was clipped by 8 bases and J by 3 bases; unmatched bases: 11. CDR1 and CDR2 from the germline V gene are SNHLY and FYNNEI. The CDR3 runs 15 residues. The CDR3 nucleotides are TGTGCCAGCGCCTTACTAGGAGCGGGGACAGATACGCAGTATTTT. It is translated as CASALLGAGTDTQYF.

The chain uses TRBV6-5 and TRBJ1-5; 7 bases fit TRBD1. V was pared by 8 bases and J by 2 bases, with 9 bases of the junction left unmatched. Germline V gives CDR1 MNHEY, CDR2 SVGAGI. The length of the CDR3 is 15 residues. CDR3: CASGQEGGRNQPQHF. In DNA, the CDR3 is TGTGCCAGCGGCCAAGAAGGGGGCCGCAATCAGCCCCAGCATTTT.

This clone has ten or more counts. This sequence joins TRBV5-1 and TRBJ2-3; TRBD2 is a possible D gene (5 bases). Looked up from germline, CDR1 is SGHRS and CDR2 is YFSETQ. Deletions cut 2 bases from V and 3 bases from J, with 13 bases between. CDR3 length: 15 amino acids. Here the CDR3 reads CASSLVRGSTDTQYF. CDR3 in DNA: TGCGCCAGCAGCTTAGTCCGGGGTTCAACAGATACGCAGTATTTT. Drawing the rest from reference TRBV5-1 and TRBJ2-3, the complete variable domain is KAGVTQTPRYLIKTRGQQVTLSCSPISGHRSVSWYQQTPGQGLQFLFEYFSETQRNKGNFPGRFSGRQFSNSRSEMNVSTLELGDSALYLCASSLVRGSTDTQYFGPGTRLTVL.

This rearrangement joins TRBV28 to TRBJ1-4; no definite D call. Trimming stripped 7 bases from V and 2 bases from J, with 14 bases between. CDR3 length: 15 amino acids. CDR1 and CDR2 from the germline V gene are MDHEN and SYDVKM. CDR3 protein: CASTAPGGTNEKLFF. Written as DNA, the CDR3 is TGTGCCAGCACCGCCCCAGGAGGGACTAATGAAAAACTGTTTTTT. The full variable domain, completed using reference TRBV28 and TRBJ1-4, is DVKVTQSSRYLVKRTGEKVFLECVQDMDHENMFWYRQDPGLGLRLIYFSYDVKMKEKGDIPEGYSVSREKKERFSLILESASTNQTSMYLCASTAPGGTNEKLFFGSGTQLSVL.

The chain links TRBV3-1 (or the pseudogene TRBV3-2) to TRBJ2-7; unclear D gene. V lost 0 bases and J lost 1, with 10 bases in between. The CDR3 contains 15 residues. Germline lookup yields CDR1 LGHDT and CDR2 YNNKEL (reference sequence). The CDR3 bases are TGTGCCAGCAGCCAAGATATAGCCTTTTCCTACGAGCAGTACTTC. Its translation: CASSQDIAFSYEQYF.

DNA for the CDR3: TGTGCGTCCGGGACAGGGGCGTATGGCTACACCTTC. This sequence encodes CASGTGAYGYTF. The chain carries TRBV12-5 and TRBJ1-2, with TRBD1 matching over 10 bases. Germline lookup yields CDR1 LGHNT and CDR2 FRNRAP. This CDR3 has 12 amino acids.

CDR3 coding DNA: TGTGCCAGCAGTCATAGTCCCCAGCCCCAGCATTTT. As protein: CASSHSPQPQHF. The rearrangement joins TRBV12-3 or TRBV12-4 to TRBJ1-5; D gene uncertain. The V end lost 5 bases, the J end lost 7 bases, and 9 bases lay between the germline ends. This CDR3 is built from 12 residues.

This chain links TRBV5-6 with TRBJ1-2, with D possibly being TRBD1 (5 bases). Germline lookup yields CDR1 SGHDT and CDR2 YYEEEE. The CDR3 contains 13 residues. The V and J ends lost 7 bases and 2 bases respectively, with 12 bases between them. The CDR3 DNA sequence: TGTGCCAGCGCTCCTCAGGGCAACTATGGCTACACCTTC. As protein: CASAPQGNYGYTF. The full variable domain, in which reference TRBV5-6 and TRBJ1-2 provide the parts outside the CDR3, is DAGVTQSPTHLIKTRGQQVTLRCSPKSGHDTVSWYQQALGQGPQFIFQYYEEEERQRGNFPDRFSGHQFPNYSSELNVNALLLGDSALYLCASAPQGNYGYTFGSGTRLTVV.

J is TRBJ2-5 and V is TRBV11-2, with 7 nucleotides matching TRBD1. The CDR3 length is 15 residues. Trimming at V came to 0 bases and at J to 3 bases, leaving 4 bases not matched to a gene. CDR1 and CDR2 from the germline V gene are SGHAT and FQNNGV. The CDR3 reads CASSLEGTEEETQYF. The CDR3 DNA sequence: TGTGCCAGCAGCTTAGAAGGGACAGAAGAAGAGACCCAGTACTTC.

The rearrangement uses TRBV6-6 and TRBJ2-5, with 11 bases that match TRBD2. After removal of 6 bases from V and 4 bases from J, the junction contained 7 bases not matched to a gene. This CDR3 spans 15 amino acids. Germline V gene lookup returns CDR1 MNHNY and CDR2 SVGAGI (reference sequence). DNA of the CDR3: TGTGCCAGCAGGCTAGCGGGGGGCCCGGGAGAGACCCAGTACTTC. Amino acid sequence: CASRLAGGPGETQYF.

CDR3 coding DNA: TGTGCCAGCAGCTTCTCACTAGGGACAGGGATAGGTCAGCCCCAGCATTTT. Translated: CASSFSLGTGIGQPQHF. J is TRBJ1-5 and V is TRBV5-4; 9 bases fit TRBD1. This CDR3 region has 17 residues. Germline CDR1 reads SGHNT; CDR2 reads YYREEE (reference sequence). Trimming cost V 2 bases and J 6 bases; bases outside gene matches: 12.

The rearrangement links TRBV10-1 to TRBJ2-3; D ambiguous. V was pared by 8 bases and J by 2 bases, with 8 bases between. Looked up from germline, CDR1 is WNHNN and CDR2 is SYGVQD (reference sequence). The CDR3 has 12 residues. Here the CDR3 reads CASGSSTDTQYF. CDR3 nucleotide sequence: TGCGCCAGCGGTAGTTCCACAGATACGCAGTATTTT.

This chain uses TRBV15 with TRBJ1-1, with D possibly TRBD1 on 5 matching bases. V was clipped by 8 bases and J by 6 bases, with 19 bases between them. Germline lookup yields CDR1 LNHNV and CDR2 YYDKDF (reference sequence). The CDR3 is 14 residues long. The CDR3 DNA is TGTGCCACCGCGCGGGGGGACCTTATCCCTGAAGCTTTCTTT. It is translated as CATARGDLIPEAFF.

The chain couples TRBV18 to TRBJ2-7, with 9 bases matching TRBD1. V lost 0 bases and J lost 2; bases outside the gene matches: 2. The CDR3 extends over 15 amino acids. Germline-derived CDR1 and CDR2 are KGHSH and LQKENI. CDR3 residues: CASSPPGTGTYEQYF. The CDR3 nucleotides read TGTGCCAGCTCACCACCAGGGACAGGGACCTACGAGCAGTACTTC.

This chain joins TRBV2 and TRBJ1-1; D unresolved. Trimming removed 4 bases from V and 1 base from J, with 10 bases in between. Germline values: CDR1 SNHLY, CDR2 FYNNEI. The length of the CDR3 is 14 residues. This chain's CDR3 is CASSAWSGNTEAFF. The CDR3 nucleotides are TGTGCCAGCAGTGCCTGGTCGGGGAACACTGAAGCTTTCTTT.

Of note for this clone: This same CDR3 is encoded by further DNA sequences in the sample. The chain recombines TRBV19 with TRBJ1-1; D ambiguous. V dropped 6 bases and J dropped 0 bases, with 8 bases sitting between them. The germline gives CDR1 LNHDA, CDR2 SQIVND (reference sequence). CDR3 size: 13 residues. CDR3 amino acids: CASSNSLNTEAFF. CDR3 nucleotides: TGTGCCAGTAGCAACAGCTTGAACACTGAAGCTTTCTTT.

The V and J genes are TRBV3-1 (or the pseudogene TRBV3-2) and TRBJ2-6; weak D call: TRBD2 (5 bases). This CDR3 has 17 amino acids. Trimming removed 2 bases from V and 1 base from J, with 12 bases in between. The germline gives CDR1 LGHDT, CDR2 YNNKEL (reference sequence). CDR3 in amino acids: CASSQTAGGSGANVLTF. The DNA for the CDR3 is TGTGCCAGCAGCCAAACCGCGGGCGGGTCTGGGGCCAACGTCCTGACTTTC.

V is TRBV2 and J is TRBJ2-2; D may be TRBD1 (5 bases). V was shortened by 5 bases and J by 1 base, with 11 bases between the two germline ends. The CDR3 is made up of 15 amino acids. Per the germline V gene, CDR1 is SNHLY and CDR2 is FYNNEI. The CDR3 DNA is TGTGCCAGCAGTCCGACTCAGGGGAACACCGGGGAGCTGTTTTTT. As protein: CASSPTQGNTGELFF.

The sample holds a few counts of this clone. The rearrangement joins TRBV19 to TRBJ1-5; the D gene is possibly TRBD1 (6 bases). Per the germline V gene, CDR1 is LNHDA and CDR2 is SQIVND (reference sequence). V was trimmed by 10 bases and J by 6 bases, leaving 22 bases between them. The CDR3 consists of 15 residues. The CDR3, as DNA: TGTGCCAATGCGTCGGACGGGACACCGTTTCAGCCCCAGCATTTT. Residues: CANASDGTPFQPQHF.

This clone has a single count. The rearrangement uses TRBV4-1 and TRBJ2-7; weak D call: TRBD2 (5 bases). The CDR3 length is 14 residues. V lost 4 bases to trimming and J lost 5 bases, with 15 bases between them. From germline, CDR1 is MGHRA and CDR2 YSYEKL. The CDR3 here is CASSLLGSRDEQYF. In DNA form, the CDR3 reads TGCGCCAGCAGCCTCTTAGGGTCGCGGGACGAGCAGTACTTC.

This chain uses TRBV30 with TRBJ2-7; the D gene is possibly TRBD1 (6 bases). The CDR3 is 12 amino acids. V lost 5 bases, J lost 4 bases, and 12 bases lay in between. Germline V lookup: CDR1 GTSNPN, CDR2 SVGIG (reference sequence). The CDR3 is CAWAGTLYEQYF. CDR3 nucleotides: TGTGCCTGGGCCGGGACATTATACGAGCAGTACTTC. Combining the CDR3 with reference TRBV30 and TRBJ2-7 gives the whole variable domain SQTIHQWPATLVQPVGSPLSLECTVEGTSNPNLYWYRQAAGRGLQLLFYSVGIGQISSEVPQNLSASRPQDRQFILSSKKLLLSDSGFYLCAWAGTLYEQYFGPGTRLTVT.

The rearrangement links TRBV7-3 to TRBJ2-6; possibly TRBD1 for D (5 bases). Between the trimmed V and J ends, which lost 2 bases and 1 base, there was a span of 6 bases. This CDR3 has 15 amino acids. Germline-derived CDR1 and CDR2 are SGHTA and FQGTGA. The CDR3 nucleotides read TGTGCCAGCAGCTTATCAGGGTCTGGGGCCAACGTCCTGACTTTC. It translates to CASSLSGSGANVLTF.